This TCR beta chain was profiled in a study of T cell repertoires in cytomegalovirus infection. TCRdb re-analysed the reads in MiXCR, keeping a single row per CDR3 protein. The sample yields around 450,000 distinct CDR3 sequences, around 11% seen once. This clonotype has a handful of counts. CDR1 and CDR2 from the germline V gene are MGHRA and YSYEKL. The V gene lost 4 bases and the J gene lost 8 bases, with 11 bases spanning the gap. The CDR3 runs to 12 residues. The TCR originated in a human donor in good health (CMV status not recorded). Some clones in this sample may be carry-over from other donors' samples. This rearrangement joins TRBV4-1 to TRBJ1-1; D is unclear. The sequencing input was PBMCs. The CDR3 spells CASSPGLSEAFF. CDR3 DNA sequence: TGCGCCAGCAGCCCGGGGTTGAGCGAAGCTTTCTTT.